This is a list of T cell receptor beta chains from one sample in a study of blood T cell repertoires in COVID-19. The table came from immunoSEQ multiplex PCR; TCRdb's copy has only in-frame clones and leaves some out. The sample includes some 150,000 clones, approximately 84% of them seen just once. Input material: peripheral blood. The origin of the receptors is a human donor in a cohort sampled during active COVID-19. CDR3s include the opening cysteine and the closing phenylalanine or tryptophan. D genes are given only for firm matches. Only some rows state a clone size, as once, few, many or a class for expanded clones.

j_gene | d_gene | v_gene | abundance | CDR3nt | CDR3aa
TRBJ2-5 | . | TRBV9 | . | TGTGCCAGCAGCGCCTACCCGGGGGAGACCCAGTACTTC | CASSAYPGETQYF
TRBJ1-3 | TRBD1 | TRBV9 | . | TGTGCCAGCAGCGTGAAGGGGGCCGGAAACACCATATATTTT | CASSVKGAGNTIYF
TRBJ2-5 | . | TRBV6-5 | . | TGTGCCACATCCGGAGGACAGCGATTAGAGACCCAGTACTTC | CATSGGQRLETQYF
TRBJ2-3 | TRBD1 | TRBV19 | . | TGTGCCAGTAGTATAAAAGGGGGCGGAATGTTTACAGATACGCAGTATTTT | CASSIKGGGMFTDTQYF
TRBJ2-1 | . | TRBV7-5 | . | TGTGCCAGAAGCTCCCGACTAGCGGAGGGGTACAATGAGCAGTTCTTC | CARSSRLAEGYNEQFF
TRBJ2-2 | TRBD2 | TRBV6-2/TRBV6-3 | . | TGTGCCAGCAGTTATGGATTAGCGGGAGGGCTTGGGGAGCTGTTTTTT | CASSYGLAGGLGELFF
TRBJ1-1 | . | TRBV2 | few | TGTGCCAGCGCAATTGACACGAACACTGAAGCTTTCTTT | CASAIDTNTEAFF
TRBJ1-1 | . | TRBV30 | . | TGTGCCTTGAGACAGAACACTGAAGCTTTCTTT | CALRQNTEAFF
TRBJ2-7 | TRBD1 | TRBV7-9 | . | TGTGCCAGCAGCTTAGGGACAGGGTCCGCCGGAATTACCTACGAGCAGTACTTC | CASSLGTGSAGITYEQYF
TRBJ2-3 | TRBD2 | TRBV2 | . | TGTGCCAGCAGTGTTTCGGGTAGCGGGGGGGATACGCAGTATTTT | CASSVSGSGGDTQYF
TRBJ2-2 | . | TRBV4-2 | few | TGTGCCAGCAGCCAAGCCGAGGGCGGAGAGCAAGGGGAGCTGTTTTTT | CASSQAEGGEQGELFF
TRBJ1-1 | . | TRBV2 | . | TGTGCCAGCAGTAGAGCAGGGTTGGACACTGAAGCTTTCTTT | CASSRAGLDTEAFF
TRBJ2-3 | TRBD2 | TRBV7-2 | . | TGTGCCAGCAGCTTAGGCACTAGCGGGGGGGGAGATACGCAGTATTTT | CASSLGTSGGGDTQYF
TRBJ2-7 | . | TRBV24-1 | . | TGTGCCACCAGTGACCCCCGCGGGGGCGTCGAGCAGTACTTC | CATSDPRGGVEQYF